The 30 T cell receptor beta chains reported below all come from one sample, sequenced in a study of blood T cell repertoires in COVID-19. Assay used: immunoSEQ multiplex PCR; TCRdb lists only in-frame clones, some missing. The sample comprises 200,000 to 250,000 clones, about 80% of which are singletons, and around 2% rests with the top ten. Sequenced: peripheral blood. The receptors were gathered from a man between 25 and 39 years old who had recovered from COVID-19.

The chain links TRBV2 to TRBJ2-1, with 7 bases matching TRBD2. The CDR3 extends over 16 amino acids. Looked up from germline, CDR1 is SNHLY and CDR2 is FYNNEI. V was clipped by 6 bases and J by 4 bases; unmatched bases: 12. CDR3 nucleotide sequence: TGTGCCAGCAGAAATCCCGGGACTATAGAGTACAATGAGCAGTTCTTC. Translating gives CASRNPGTIEYNEQFF. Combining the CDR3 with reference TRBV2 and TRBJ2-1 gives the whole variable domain EPEVTQTPSHQVTQMGQEVILRCVPISNHLYFYWYRQILGQKVEFLVSFYNNEISEKSEIFDDQFSVERPDGSNFTLKIRSTKLEDSAMYFCASRNPGTIEYNEQFFGPGTRLTVL.

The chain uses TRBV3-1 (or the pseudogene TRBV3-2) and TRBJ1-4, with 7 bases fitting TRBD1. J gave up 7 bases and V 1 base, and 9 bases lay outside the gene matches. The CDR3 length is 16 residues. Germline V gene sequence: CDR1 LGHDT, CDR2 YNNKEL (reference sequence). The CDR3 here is CASSQADRERGEKLFF. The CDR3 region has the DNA TGTGCCAGCAGCCAAGCCGACAGGGAACGGGGTGAAAAACTGTTTTTT.

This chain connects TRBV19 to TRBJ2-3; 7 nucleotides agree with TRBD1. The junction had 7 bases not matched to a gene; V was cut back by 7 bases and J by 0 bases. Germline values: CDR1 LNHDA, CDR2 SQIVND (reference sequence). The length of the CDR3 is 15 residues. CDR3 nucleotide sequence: TGTGCCAGTACCCTCCGGGGACAGAGCACAGATACGCAGTATTTT. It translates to CASTLRGQSTDTQYF.

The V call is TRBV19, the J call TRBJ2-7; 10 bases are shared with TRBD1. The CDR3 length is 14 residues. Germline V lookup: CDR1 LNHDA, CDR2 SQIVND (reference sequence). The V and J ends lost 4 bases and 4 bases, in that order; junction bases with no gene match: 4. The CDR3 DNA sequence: TGTGCCAGTAGTAGGGGGACAGGGGATTACGAGCAGTACGTC. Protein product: CASSRGTGDYEQYV.

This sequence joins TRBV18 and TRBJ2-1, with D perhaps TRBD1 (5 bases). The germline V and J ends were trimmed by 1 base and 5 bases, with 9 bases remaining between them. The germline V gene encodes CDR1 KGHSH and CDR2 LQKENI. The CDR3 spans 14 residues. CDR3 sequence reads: CASSPQQVNNEQFF. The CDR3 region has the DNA TGTGCCAGCTCACCACAACAGGTAAACAATGAGCAGTTCTTC.

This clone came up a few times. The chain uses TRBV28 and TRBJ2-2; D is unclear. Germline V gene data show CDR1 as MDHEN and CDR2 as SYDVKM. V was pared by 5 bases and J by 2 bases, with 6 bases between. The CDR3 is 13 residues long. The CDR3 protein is CASSVQNTGELFF. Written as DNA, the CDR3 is TGTGCCAGCAGTGTACAAAACACCGGGGAGCTGTTTTTT.

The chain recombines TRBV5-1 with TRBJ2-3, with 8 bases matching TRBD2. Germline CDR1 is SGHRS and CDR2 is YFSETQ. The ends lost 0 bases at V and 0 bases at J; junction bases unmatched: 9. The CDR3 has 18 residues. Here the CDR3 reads CASSLAVAGPSSTDTQYF. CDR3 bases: TGCGCCAGCAGCTTGGCCGTAGCGGGGCCGTCTAGCACAGATACGCAGTATTTT.

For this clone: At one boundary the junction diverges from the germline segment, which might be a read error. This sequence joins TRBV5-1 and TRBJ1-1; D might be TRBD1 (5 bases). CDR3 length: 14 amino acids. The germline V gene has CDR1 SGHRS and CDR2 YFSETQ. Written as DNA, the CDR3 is TGCGCCAGCACCTTGGGGGAGGGCTGGACTGAAGCTTTCTTT. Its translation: CASTLGEGWTEAFF.

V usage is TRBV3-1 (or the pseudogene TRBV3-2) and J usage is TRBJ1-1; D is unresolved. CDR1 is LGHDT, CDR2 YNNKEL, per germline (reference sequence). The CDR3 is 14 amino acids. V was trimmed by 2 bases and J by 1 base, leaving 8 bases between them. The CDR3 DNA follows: TGTGCCAGCAGCCAAAACCATAGGAACACTGAAGCTTTCTTT. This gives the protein CASSQNHRNTEAFF.

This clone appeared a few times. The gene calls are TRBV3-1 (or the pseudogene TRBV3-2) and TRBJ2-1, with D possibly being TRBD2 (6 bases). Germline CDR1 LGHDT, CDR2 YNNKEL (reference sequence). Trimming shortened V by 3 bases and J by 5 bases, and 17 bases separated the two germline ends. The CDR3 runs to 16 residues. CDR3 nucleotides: TGTGCCAGCAGCCAGACAACCACGGGAGCCAACAATGAGCAGTTCTTC. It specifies CASSQTTTGANNEQFF.

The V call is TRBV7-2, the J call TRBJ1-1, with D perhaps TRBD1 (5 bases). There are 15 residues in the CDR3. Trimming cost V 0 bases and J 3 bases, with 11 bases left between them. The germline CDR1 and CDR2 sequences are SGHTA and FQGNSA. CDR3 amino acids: CASSLARGGDTEAFF. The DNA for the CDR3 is TGTGCCAGCAGCTTAGCGCGCGGGGGGGACACTGAAGCTTTCTTT. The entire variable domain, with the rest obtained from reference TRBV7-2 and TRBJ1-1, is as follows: GAGVSQSPSNKVTEKGKDVELRCDPISGHTALYWYRQSLGQGLEFLIYFQGNSAPDKSGLPSDRFSAERTGGSVSTLTIQRTQQEDSAVYLCASSLARGGDTEAFFGQGTRLTVV.

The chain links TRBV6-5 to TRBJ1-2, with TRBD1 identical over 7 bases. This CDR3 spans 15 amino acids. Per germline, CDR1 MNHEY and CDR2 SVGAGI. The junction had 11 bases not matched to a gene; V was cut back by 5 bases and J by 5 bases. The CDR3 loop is CASSQWQGGTYGYTF. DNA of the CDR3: TGTGCCAGCAGTCAGTGGCAGGGGGGAACATATGGCTACACCTTC.

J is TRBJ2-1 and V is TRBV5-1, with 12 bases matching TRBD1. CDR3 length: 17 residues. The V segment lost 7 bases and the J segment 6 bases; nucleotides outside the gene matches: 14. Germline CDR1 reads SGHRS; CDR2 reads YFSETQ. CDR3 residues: CASRTTVGTGGPNEQFF. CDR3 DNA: TGCGCCAGCCGGACCACGGTGGGGACAGGGGGCCCCAATGAGCAGTTCTTC. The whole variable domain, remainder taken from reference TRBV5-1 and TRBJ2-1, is KAGVTQTPRYLIKTRGQQVTLSCSPISGHRSVSWYQQTPGQGLQFLFEYFSETQRNKGNFPGRFSGRQFSNSRSEMNVSTLELGDSALYLCASRTTVGTGGPNEQFFGPGTRLTVL.

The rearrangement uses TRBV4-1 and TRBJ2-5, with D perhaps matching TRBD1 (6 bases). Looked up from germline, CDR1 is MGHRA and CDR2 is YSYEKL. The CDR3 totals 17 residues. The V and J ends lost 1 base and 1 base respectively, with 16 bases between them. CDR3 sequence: CASSQGRNRVTQETQYF. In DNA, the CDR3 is TGCGCCAGCAGCCAAGGAAGAAACAGGGTCACCCAAGAGACCCAGTACTTC.

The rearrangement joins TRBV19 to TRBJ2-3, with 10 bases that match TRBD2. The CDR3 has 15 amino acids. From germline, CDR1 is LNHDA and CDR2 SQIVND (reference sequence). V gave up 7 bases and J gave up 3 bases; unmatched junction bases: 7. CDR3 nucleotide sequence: TGTGCCAGTACGGATAGCGGGGGGTTTACAGATACGCAGTATTTT. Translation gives CASTDSGGFTDTQYF.

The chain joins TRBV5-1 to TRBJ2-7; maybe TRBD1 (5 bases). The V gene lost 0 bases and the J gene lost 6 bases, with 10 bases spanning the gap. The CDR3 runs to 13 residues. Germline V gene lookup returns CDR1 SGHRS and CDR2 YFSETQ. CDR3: CASSLGGASEQYV. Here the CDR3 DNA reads TGCGCCAGCAGCTTGGGTGGGGCGAGCGAGCAGTACGTC.

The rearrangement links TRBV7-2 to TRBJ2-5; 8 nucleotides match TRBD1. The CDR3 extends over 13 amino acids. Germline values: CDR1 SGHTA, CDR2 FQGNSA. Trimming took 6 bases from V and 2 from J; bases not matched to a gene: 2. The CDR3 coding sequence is TGTGCCAGCAGGACAGGGGTACAAGAGACCCAGTACTTC. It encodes CASRTGVQETQYF.

CDR3 amino acids: CASLQGNTGELFF. The CDR3, as DNA: TGTGCCAGCCTGCAGGGGAACACCGGGGAGCTGTTTTTT. V and J are TRBV28 and TRBJ2-2, with D possibly TRBD1 on 5 matching bases. Trimming took 8 bases from V and 1 from J, leaving 8 bases between them. The CDR3 runs to 13 residues. Per the germline V gene, CDR1 is MDHEN and CDR2 is SYDVKM.

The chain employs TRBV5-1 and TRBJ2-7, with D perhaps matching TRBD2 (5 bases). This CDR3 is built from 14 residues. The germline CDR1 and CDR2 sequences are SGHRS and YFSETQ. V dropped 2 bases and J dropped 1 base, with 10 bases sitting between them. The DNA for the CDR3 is TGCGCCAGCAGCTTAAGCGGTGCTTCCTACGAGCAGTACTTC. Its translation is CASSLSGASYEQYF.

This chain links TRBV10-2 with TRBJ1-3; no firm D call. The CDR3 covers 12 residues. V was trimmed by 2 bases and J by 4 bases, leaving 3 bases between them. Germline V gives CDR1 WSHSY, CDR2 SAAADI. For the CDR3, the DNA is TGCGCCAGCAGTGAGCAAGGAAACACCATATATTTT. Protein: CASSEQGNTIYF.

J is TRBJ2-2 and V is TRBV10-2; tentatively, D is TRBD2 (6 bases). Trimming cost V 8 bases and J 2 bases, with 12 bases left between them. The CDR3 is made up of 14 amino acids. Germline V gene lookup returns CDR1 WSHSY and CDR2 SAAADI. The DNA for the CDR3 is TGCGCCAGCGGGGGGATCAGTAACACCGGGGAGCTGTTTTTT. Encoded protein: CASGGISNTGELFF.

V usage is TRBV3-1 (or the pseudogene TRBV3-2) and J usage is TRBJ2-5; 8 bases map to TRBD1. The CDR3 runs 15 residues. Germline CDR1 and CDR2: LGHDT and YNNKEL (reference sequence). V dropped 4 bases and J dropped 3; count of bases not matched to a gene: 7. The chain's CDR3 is CASSRFGQGKETQYF. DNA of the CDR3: TGTGCCAGCAGCCGTTTCGGACAGGGTAAAGAGACCCAGTACTTC.

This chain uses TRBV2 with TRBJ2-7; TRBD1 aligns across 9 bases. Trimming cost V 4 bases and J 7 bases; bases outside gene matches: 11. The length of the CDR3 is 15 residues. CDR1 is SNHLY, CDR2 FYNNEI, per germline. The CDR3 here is CASSVQGQGTGEQYF. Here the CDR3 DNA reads TGTGCCAGCAGTGTGCAAGGACAGGGGACGGGGGAGCAGTACTTC.

CDR3 coding DNA: TGTGCCAGCACCCCTCGGGGCAGGGGGCACCGGGCTGAAGCTTTCTTT. Translating it yields CASTPRGRGHRAEAFF. The gene calls are TRBV7-9 and TRBJ1-1; 8 positions agree with TRBD1. Germline CDR1 SEHNR, CDR2 FQNEAQ (reference sequence). This CDR3 contains 16 residues. V shed 7 bases, J shed 6 bases, and the junction held 16 bases outside the gene matches.

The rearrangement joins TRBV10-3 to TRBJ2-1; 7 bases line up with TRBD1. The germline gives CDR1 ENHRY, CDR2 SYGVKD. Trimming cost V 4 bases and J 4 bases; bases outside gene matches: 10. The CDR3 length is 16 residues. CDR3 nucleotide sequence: TGTGCCATCAGTGCCGACAGTTCGGACAGGTACAATGAGCAGTTCTTC. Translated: CAISADSSDRYNEQFF.

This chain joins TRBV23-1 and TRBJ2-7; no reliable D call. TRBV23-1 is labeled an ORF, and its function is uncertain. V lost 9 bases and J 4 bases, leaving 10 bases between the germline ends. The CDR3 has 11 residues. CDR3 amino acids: CARDKRYEQYF. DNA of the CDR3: TGCGCCAGAGACAAACGATACGAGCAGTACTTC.

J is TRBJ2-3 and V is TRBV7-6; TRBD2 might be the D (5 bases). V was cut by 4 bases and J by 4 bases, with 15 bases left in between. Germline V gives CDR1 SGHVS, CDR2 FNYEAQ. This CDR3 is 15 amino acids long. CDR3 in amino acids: CASSSSGNPSDTQYF. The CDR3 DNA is TGTGCCAGCAGCTCCTCCGGGAACCCCTCAGATACGCAGTATTTT. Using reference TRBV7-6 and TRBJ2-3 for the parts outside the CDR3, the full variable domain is GAGVSQSPRYKVTKRGQDVALRCDPISGHVSLYWYRQALGQGPEFLTYFNYEAQQDKSGLPNDRFSAERPEGSISTLTIQRTEQRDSAMYRCASSSSGNPSDTQYFGPGTRLTVL.

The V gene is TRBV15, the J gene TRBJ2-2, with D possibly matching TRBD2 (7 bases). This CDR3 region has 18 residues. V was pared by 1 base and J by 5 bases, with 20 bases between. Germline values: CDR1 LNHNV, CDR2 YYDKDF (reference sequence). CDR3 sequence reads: CATSRGVGGGGSTGELFF. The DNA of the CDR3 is TGTGCCACCAGCAGAGGAGTGGGGGGCGGGGGCTCAACCGGGGAGCTGTTTTTT.

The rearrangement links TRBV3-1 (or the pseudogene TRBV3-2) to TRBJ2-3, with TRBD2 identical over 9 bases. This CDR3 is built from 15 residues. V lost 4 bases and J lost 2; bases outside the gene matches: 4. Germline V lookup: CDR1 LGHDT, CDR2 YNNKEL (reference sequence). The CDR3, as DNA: TGTGCCAGCAGCCCGACTAGCGGAGACACAGATACGCAGTATTTT. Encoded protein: CASSPTSGDTDTQYF.

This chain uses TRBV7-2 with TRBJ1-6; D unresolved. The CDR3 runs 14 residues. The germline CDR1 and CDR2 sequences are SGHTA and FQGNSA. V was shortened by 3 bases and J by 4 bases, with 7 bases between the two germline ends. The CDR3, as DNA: TGTGCCAGCAGCTTGGCGGTGTATAATTCACCCCTCCACTTT. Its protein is CASSLAVYNSPLHF.